One and the same sample provided the 12 T cell receptor beta chains below, sequenced in a study of cytomegalovirus exposure and HLA in healthy donors. 13 Jbeta primers and 60 Vbeta primers were used for the PCR. Repertoires were generated with immunoSEQ multiplex PCR, while TCRdb's copy carries only in-frame clones and drops some. The table includes 100,000 to 150,000 clones, about 84% detected once. The specimen was PBMCs. The receptor source for this set is a boy under 18 in good health and CMV-seronegative.

The V call is TRBV5-1, the J call TRBJ2-3; TRBD2 aligns across 7 bases. The V segment lost 2 bases and the J segment 5 bases; nucleotides outside the gene matches: 8. This CDR3 region has 15 residues. CDR1 and CDR2 from the germline V gene are SGHRS and YFSETQ. CDR3 sequence reads: CASSFQGGGEDTQYF. The CDR3, as DNA: TGCGCCAGCAGCTTCCAGGGCGGGGGAGAAGATACGCAGTATTTT.

The V gene is TRBV6-5, the J gene TRBJ2-7; D not resolved. The CDR3 extends over 15 amino acids. V was shortened by 2 bases and J by 2 bases, with 13 bases between the two germline ends. Per the germline V gene, CDR1 is MNHEY and CDR2 is SVGAGI. DNA for the CDR3: TGTGCCAGCAGTTACGATTCACCTAAACCCTACGAGCAGTACTTC. It yields the protein CASSYDSPKPYEQYF.

V usage is TRBV15 and J usage is TRBJ1-1, with 9 bases lining up with TRBD1. The CDR3 has 17 amino acids. Trimming cost V 0 bases and J 6 bases; bases outside gene matches: 11. Germline V lookup: CDR1 LNHNV, CDR2 YYDKDF (reference sequence). Written as DNA, the CDR3 is TGTGCCACCAGCAGAGATTTGACAGGGGGGGTGGTGGCTGAAGCTTTCTTT. Its protein is CATSRDLTGGVVAEAFF.

The chain uses TRBV10-2 and TRBJ2-3; 7 nucleotides agree with TRBD2. With V trimmed by 3 bases and J by 5 bases, 17 bases remained unmatched. The CDR3 runs to 18 residues. Germline CDR1 reads WSHSY; CDR2 reads SAAADI. CDR3 residues: CASSEDTWGRAGLDTQYF. The DNA of the CDR3 is TGCGCCAGCAGTGAAGATACTTGGGGGAGGGCCGGATTAGATACGCAGTATTTT.

This clone was found once. The CDR3 loop is CAWSFTGNTIYF. CDR3 nucleotides: TGTGCCTGGAGTTTTACTGGAAACACCATATATTTT. The chain combines TRBV30 with TRBJ1-3; the D is unclear. Trimming took off 2 bases at V and 2 bases at J, with 4 bases between the two ends. Germline V gene lookup returns CDR1 GTSNPN and CDR2 SVGIG (reference sequence). CDR3 length: 12 residues.

The table lists this clone with a count of one. The CDR3 region has the DNA TGCGCCAGCAGCTTTACGGGGTCGTCAGATACGCAGTATTTT. Translated, it gives CASSFTGSSDTQYF. The gene calls are TRBV5-1 and TRBJ2-3; TRBD2 is a possible D gene (5 bases). V was clipped by 2 bases and J by 4 bases, with 11 bases between them. CDR3 length equals 14 residues. CDR1 SGHRS and CDR2 YFSETQ come from the germline V gene.

CDR3 in amino acids: CASIRAGSSYEQYF. DNA for the CDR3: TGTGCCAGCATTCGGGCGGGGAGCTCCTACGAGCAGTACTTC. This sequence joins TRBV6-1 and TRBJ2-7, with D perhaps matching TRBD2 (6 bases). The CDR3 loop spans 14 amino acids. Germline V gene lookup returns CDR1 MNHNS and CDR2 SASEGT. Between the trimmed V and J ends, which lost 7 bases and 0 bases, there was a span of 13 bases.

The chain links TRBV28 to TRBJ1-1, with 8 nucleotides matching TRBD1. CDR1 and CDR2 from the germline V gene are MDHEN and SYDVKM. This CDR3 comprises 14 residues. V lost 9 bases, J lost 1 base, and 7 bases stayed unmatched. The CDR3 DNA reads as TGTGCCAGTAGACAGGGGTCGAGGAACACTGAAGCTTTCTTT. Protein: CASRQGSRNTEAFF.

This clone was picked up a small number of times. This CDR3 is CASIRDLRAGYEQYF. CDR3 nucleotides: TGTGCCAGCATTCGGGATCTTAGGGCGGGCTACGAGCAGTACTTC. The chain carries TRBV6-1 and TRBJ2-7; D may be TRBD2 (5 bases). V dropped 7 bases and J dropped 3 bases, with 19 bases sitting between them. This CDR3 has 15 residues. The V gene's germline CDR1 is MNHNS and CDR2 SASEGT.

This chain joins TRBV5-1 and TRBJ2-3, with 8 bases fitting TRBD2. Per germline, CDR1 SGHRS and CDR2 YFSETQ. Trimming took 2 bases from V and 4 from J; bases not matched to a gene: 6. The CDR3 sequence is 15 residues long. The CDR3 protein is CASSLSGSQSDTQYF. DNA for the CDR3: TGCGCCAGCAGCTTAAGCGGGAGTCAGTCAGATACGCAGTATTTT.

The rearrangement uses TRBV5-1 and TRBJ2-3, with D possibly matching TRBD1 (5 bases). Per germline, CDR1 SGHRS and CDR2 YFSETQ. The CDR3 length is 16 residues. Trimming left V 1 base short and J 2 bases short, with 14 bases between. In nucleotides, the CDR3 is TGCGCCAGCAGCTTGAATCCGTCGGACACCACAGATACGCAGTATTTT. This encodes CASSLNPSDTTDTQYF.

The V and J genes are TRBV5-1 and TRBJ2-5, with a possible D match to TRBD1 (5 bases). This CDR3 comprises 14 residues. Germline V gene sequence: CDR1 SGHRS, CDR2 YFSETQ. With 0 bases removed from V and 5 bases from J, the gap between germline ends came to 11 bases. The CDR3: CASSLGGRWETQYF. Here the CDR3 DNA reads TGCGCCAGCAGCTTGGGGGGCAGATGGGAGACCCAGTACTTC. Combining the CDR3 with reference TRBV5-1 and TRBJ2-5 gives the whole variable domain KAGVTQTPRYLIKTRGQQVTLSCSPISGHRSVSWYQQTPGQGLQFLFEYFSETQRNKGNFPGRFSGRQFSNSRSEMNVSTLELGDSALYLCASSLGGRWETQYFGPGTRLLVL.